The 23 T cell receptor beta chains below all came from one sample that was sequenced in a study of immune heterogeneity within non-small cell lung tumors. With 32 V and 13 J primers, multiplex PCR amplified the TCR beta CDR3. From the multiplex PCR reads, TCRdb called clonotypes with MiXCR, one entry per CDR3 protein. Here the sample spans about 3,200 distinct CDR3 sequences, about a fifth being singletons. Bulk tumor genomic DNA (600 ng per sample) served as template. Every primary tumor yielded several biopsies, spaced far apart, that were taken during surgery. Curative surgery was undertaken by patients, who had untreated, newly diagnosed non-small cell lung cancer. Sequenced: lung tumor tissue. Every receptor here comes from a man between 60 and 75 years old with non-small cell lung cancer.

Within the sample, this clonotype is medium-sized. V gene TRBV28 combines with J gene TRBJ2-5; TRBD1 matches 7 bases. J lost 4 bases, V lost 6 bases, and 8 bases had no gene match. The CDR3 consists of 14 residues. Germline-derived CDR1 and CDR2 are MDHEN and SYDVKM. The CDR3 DNA reads TGTGCCAGCAGCCCTGGACAGGTCAGAGAGACCCAGTACTTC. The encoded protein is CASSPGQVRETQYF.

Relative to its sample, this clonotype is medium-sized (0.01 to 0.1%). The V gene is TRBV7-2, the J gene TRBJ2-7; 10 positions match TRBD1. The CDR3 has 14 amino acids. Germline trimming cut 5 bases from V and 2 bases from J; bases unmatched to any gene: 3. The germline CDR1 and CDR2 sequences are SGHTA and FQGNSA. The CDR3 spells CASSRGQGTYEQYF. The CDR3 nucleotides read TGTGCCAGCAGCAGGGGACAGGGGACCTACGAGCAGTACTTC. The full variable domain, completed using reference TRBV7-2 and TRBJ2-7, is GAGVSQSPSNKVTEKGKDVELRCDPISGHTALYWYRQSLGQGLEFLIYFQGNSAPDKSGLPSDRFSAERTGGSVSTLTIQRTQQEDSAVYLCASSRGQGTYEQYFGPGTRLTVT.

This chain joins TRBV27 and TRBJ1-4; D is undetermined. The CDR3 totals 16 residues. CDR1 is MNHEY and CDR2 is SMNVEV in the germline V gene (reference sequence). The CDR3 sequence: CTNRKTSTSTNEKLFF. The CDR3 DNA reads as TGTACCAACAGAAAAACGTCGACGTCAACTAATGAAAAACTGTTTTTT.

By frequency in the sample, this clonotype is medium-sized. This rearrangement joins TRBV20-1 to TRBJ2-7; 8 positions agree with TRBD2. Germline V CDR1 and CDR2: DFQATT, SNEGSKA (reference sequence). The CDR3 length is 15 residues. J gave up 3 bases and V 0 bases, and 7 bases lay outside the gene matches. In DNA form, the CDR3 reads TGCAGTGCTAGAGATTGGGGTAGCGGGGTCTACGAGCAGTACTTC. Translating it yields CSARDWGSGVYEQYF.

For this clonotype: A much larger clone differs from this one at a single base, so this may be a read error. The V gene is TRBV6-1, the J gene TRBJ2-7; TRBD2 matches 8 bases. Germline values: CDR1 MNHNS, CDR2 SASEGT. The CDR3 has 14 amino acids. The CDR3 loop is CASSEERGPYGQYF. CDR3 sequence (DNA): TGTGCCAGCAGTGAAGAGCGGGGGCCGTACGGGCAGTACTTC.

This clonotype was seen only a few times. Here the CDR3 reads CASSQDQSSENQFF. In DNA form, the CDR3 reads TGCGCCAGCAGCCAAGATCAGTCGTCGGAGAATCAGTTCTTC. This sequence joins TRBV4-1 and TRBJ2-1; unclear D gene. The length of the CDR3 is 14 residues. V was trimmed by 0 bases and J by 13 bases, leaving 16 bases between them. Per germline, CDR1 MGHRA and CDR2 YSYEKL.

On this clonotype: This could be a read error, since a much larger clone is one nucleotide away. This chain uses TRBV6-2 or TRBV6-3 with TRBJ2-2; 9 nucleotides align to TRBD2. This CDR3 spans 15 amino acids. CDR1 is MNHEY and CDR2 is SVGEGT in the germline V gene. Here the CDR3 reads CDSSLAGRSTGELFF. CDR3 sequence (DNA): TGTGACAGCAGCCTAGCGGGGAGGAGTACCGGGGAGCTGTTTTTT.

To note about this clonotype: This is likely a read error, given that the CDR3 carries no conserved phenylalanine or tryptophan at its end. The V call is TRBV19, the J call TRBJ2-5, with 10 bases identical to TRBD1. V lost 4 bases to trimming and J lost 4 bases; unmatched junction nucleotides: 6. The germline V gene has CDR1 LNHDA and CDR2 SQIVND (reference sequence). The CDR3 loop spans 15 amino acids. Here the CDR3 reads CASSKRTGGRETQYL. CDR3 nucleotides: TGTGCCAGTAGTAAACGGACAGGGGGTCGAGAGACCCAGTACTTA.

This clonotype is categorized as medium-sized (0.01 to 0.1%). The J gene is TRBJ1-1, the V gene TRBV28; D is uncertain. The CDR3 has 13 amino acids. V was shortened by 2 bases and J by 4 bases, with 8 bases between the two germline ends. Germline V CDR1 and CDR2: MDHEN, SYDVKM. The DNA of the CDR3 is TGTGCCAGCAGTTTAGGGTGGAGCACTGAAGCTTTCTTT. It is translated as CASSLGWSTEAFF.

The chain joins TRBV6-2 or TRBV6-3 to TRBJ1-3; a weak D match, TRBD1 (5 bases). The CDR3 is 15 amino acids. Deletions cut 5 bases from V and 13 bases from J, with 24 bases between. The germline V gene encodes CDR1 MNHEY and CDR2 SVGEGT. The DNA of the CDR3 is TGTGCCAGCAGTCCACAGTTTAAATCAGGAAACAGGATATATTTT. As protein: CASSPQFKSGNRIYF.

Concerning this clonotype itself: One base away lies a much larger clone, so this may be a sequencing read error. CDR3 coding DNA: TGTGCCAGCAGACCGGAACTAGCGAGTGAGCAGTTCTTC. Translated, it gives CASRPELASEQFF. The V gene is TRBV9, the J gene TRBJ2-1, with TRBD2 matching over 7 bases. The CDR3 is 13 amino acids. Trimming took 5 bases from V and 9 from J; bases not matched to a gene: 8. Germline values: CDR1 SGDLS, CDR2 YYNGEE.

This chain joins TRBV5-4 and TRBJ1-3; tentative D call: TRBD1 (5 bases). The germline CDR1 and CDR2 sequences are SGHNT and YYREEE (reference sequence). The germline V and J ends were trimmed by 1 base and 7 bases, with 9 bases remaining between them. This CDR3 is built from 13 residues. The CDR3 here is CASSLYGGNTIYF. DNA for the CDR3: TGTGCCAGCAGCTTGTATGGGGGGAACACCATATATTTT.

V and J are TRBV3-1 and TRBJ1-1; no clear D. The CDR3 is 11 amino acids. Trimming removed 4 bases from V and 4 bases from J, with 4 bases in between. The V gene's germline CDR1 is LGHDT and CDR2 YNNKEL (reference sequence). This CDR3 is CASSLGTEAFF. DNA of the CDR3: TGTGCCAGCAGCCTAGGCACTGAAGCTTTCTTT.

This clonotype is deemed medium-sized. The chain links TRBV7-9 to TRBJ1-2, with 8 bases fitting TRBD1. Germline loops: CDR1 SEHNR, CDR2 FQNEAQ (reference sequence). CDR3 length: 16 amino acids. The V gene end was trimmed by 0 bases and the J gene end by 7 bases; junction bases not matched to a gene: 10. Here the CDR3 reads CASSLAQAGGAGGYTF. In nucleotides, the CDR3 is TGTGCCAGCAGCTTAGCGCAAGCAGGGGGCGCAGGTGGCTACACCTTC.

Comments on this clonotype: A clone one base away is much larger, so this may be a read error. The chain carries TRBV20-1 and TRBJ2-2, with TRBD2 identical over 8 bases. Germline V gives CDR1 DFQATT, CDR2 SNEGSKA (reference sequence). V lost 6 bases to trimming and J lost 7 bases; unmatched junction nucleotides: 10. This CDR3 has 14 residues. CDR3 DNA sequence: TGCAGTGCCCCACTAGCGGTAGTTTTCGGGGAGCTGTTTTTT. Encoded protein: CSAPLAVVFGELFF.

This clonotype appeared a single time. This may be a read error, as it is one base from a much larger clone. V is TRBV20-1 and J is TRBJ2-7; tentatively, D is TRBD1 or TRBD2 (5 bases each). The germline V and J ends were trimmed by 0 bases and 1 base, with 13 bases remaining between them. Germline V CDR1 and CDR2: DFQATT, SNEGSKA (reference sequence). This CDR3 spans 15 amino acids. The DNA for the CDR3 is TGCAGTGCTAGAGATTCGCTGGGGGATTCCTACGAGCAGTACTTC. Its translation: CSARDSLGDSYEQYF.

This clonotype appeared a few times. V usage is TRBV9 and J usage is TRBJ1-2, with TRBD1 identical over 11 bases. Germline V gene lookup returns CDR1 SGDLS and CDR2 YYNGEE. The V and J ends lost 2 bases and 4 bases, in that order; junction bases with no gene match: 7. CDR3 length equals 16 residues. The CDR3 DNA is TGTGCCAGCAGCGTCTTGGACAGGGGGCAAATCTATGGCTACACCTTC. This codes for CASSVLDRGQIYGYTF.

Regarding this clonotype: Just one base apart from a much larger clone, this may be a read error. The chain carries TRBV11-3 and TRBJ1-1; no clear D gene. This CDR3 comprises 15 residues. The V gene's germline CDR1 is SGHNT and CDR2 YENEEA. CDR3 nucleotides: TGTGCCAACAGCCTCTACTTACACATGAACACTGAAGCTTTCTTT. Amino acid sequence: CANSLYLHMNTEAFF. Drawing the rest from reference TRBV11-3 and TRBJ1-1, the complete variable domain is EAGVVQSPRYKIIEKKQPVAFWCNPISGHNTLYWYLQNLGQGPELLIRYENEEAVDDSQLPKDRFSAERLKGVDSTLKIQPAELGDSAVYLCANSLYLHMNTEAFFGQGTRLTVV.

Worth noting for this clonotype: A read error is possible here, since a much larger clone lies one base away. This likely comes from a read error, as the CDR3 has no conserved phenylalanine or tryptophan at its end. The chain couples TRBV11-2 to TRBJ2-7; D gene ambiguous. Per the germline V gene, CDR1 is SGHAT and CDR2 is FQNNGV. Trimming stripped 4 bases from V and 3 bases from J, with 10 bases between. The CDR3 spans 13 residues. CDR3 coding DNA: TGTGCCAGCAGCTCCTCACAAGTCTACGAGCAGTACCTC. It yields the protein CASSSSQVYEQYL.

At least ten counts were recorded for this clonotype. The rearrangement links TRBV30 to TRBJ2-4, with no clear D. The CDR3 consists of 14 residues. The V end lost 1 base, the J end lost 0 bases, and 7 bases lay between the germline ends. The germline CDR1 and CDR2 sequences are GTSNPN and SVGIG (reference sequence). The CDR3 region is CAWSGELAKNIQYF. CDR3 bases: TGTGCCTGGAGTGGAGAACTAGCCAAAAACATTCAGTACTTC.

This clonotype was seen more than once but under ten times. The gene calls are TRBV3-1 and TRBJ2-5; D remains ambiguous. The CDR3 has 12 amino acids. Trimming stripped 3 bases from V and 7 bases from J, with 9 bases between. In germline, CDR1 is LGHDT, CDR2 YNNKEL (reference sequence). This CDR3 is CASSHRMTTQYF. Written as DNA, the CDR3 is TGTGCCAGCAGCCACAGGATGACGACCCAGTACTTC.

Concerning this clonotype: Sequence at one end of the junction differs from germline and may be a read error. This chain joins TRBV6-1 and TRBJ1-2; a possible D gene is TRBD1 (5 bases). The CDR3 length is 14 residues. Germline CDR1 is MNHNS and CDR2 is SASEGT. The CDR3 protein is CVSSESWGRGGYTF. CDR3 bases: TGTGTCAGCAGTGAAAGCTGGGGCAGAGGTGGCTACACCTTC.

A remark on this clonotype: It may be a read error: a sequence one base away is much more abundant. This chain uses TRBV5-6 with TRBJ1-3; D uncertain. Per the germline V gene, CDR1 is SGHDT and CDR2 is YYEEEE. This CDR3 region has 14 residues. The CDR3: CASILDGEGNTIYF. For the CDR3, the DNA is TGTGCCAGCATCTTGGATGGGGAAGGGAACACCATATATTTT.